This paragraph reports one TCR beta chain. In the original analysis: By means of reference gene primer amplification, nucleated cell counts were estimated. Produced via immunoSEQ multiplex PCR; TCRdb's table is partial and in-frame only. V, J and clone size are those of that table, while D and trimming were read from the DNA. The sample lists 300,000 or so clones, just under 90% occurring once. This sample was included in a study of blood T cell repertoires in COVID-19. Study-wide background: Spain, Italy and the United States supplied samples that represented acute and convalescent COVID-19. PBMCs, B-cell-depleted T cells, or T cells were the source of the cDNA or gDNA that made up the material.

The CDR3 is 14 residues long. Germline V gives CDR1 SGHVS, CDR2 FQNEAQ. Trimming left V 4 bases short and J 2 bases short, with 11 bases between. Sequenced material: peripheral blood. The chain joins TRBV7-8 to TRBJ1-1; the D gene is possibly TRBD1 (5 bases). The clonotype originates from a woman in her thirties or forties with acute or convalescent COVID-19. The CDR3 nucleotides read TGTGCCAGCAGCTCAACAGGATTTAACACTGAAGCTTTCTTT. This translates into CASSSTGFNTEAFF.